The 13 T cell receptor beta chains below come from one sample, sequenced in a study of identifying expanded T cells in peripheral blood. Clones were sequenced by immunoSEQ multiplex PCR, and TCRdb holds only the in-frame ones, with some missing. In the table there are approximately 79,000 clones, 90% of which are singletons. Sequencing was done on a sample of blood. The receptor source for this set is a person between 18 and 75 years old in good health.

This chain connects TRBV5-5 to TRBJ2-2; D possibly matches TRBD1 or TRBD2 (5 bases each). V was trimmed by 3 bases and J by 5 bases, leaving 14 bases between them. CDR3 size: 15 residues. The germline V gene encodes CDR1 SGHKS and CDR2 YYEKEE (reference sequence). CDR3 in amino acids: CASSSRVSGTGELFF. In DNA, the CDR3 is TGTGCCAGCAGCTCCAGGGTTTCGGGGACCGGGGAGCTGTTTTTT.

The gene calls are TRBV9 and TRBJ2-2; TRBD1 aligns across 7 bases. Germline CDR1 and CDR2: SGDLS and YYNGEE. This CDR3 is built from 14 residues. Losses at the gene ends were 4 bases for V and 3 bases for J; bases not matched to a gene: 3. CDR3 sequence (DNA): TGTGCCAGCAGCAGCCAGGGGGACACCGGGGAGCTGTTTTTT. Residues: CASSSQGDTGELFF.

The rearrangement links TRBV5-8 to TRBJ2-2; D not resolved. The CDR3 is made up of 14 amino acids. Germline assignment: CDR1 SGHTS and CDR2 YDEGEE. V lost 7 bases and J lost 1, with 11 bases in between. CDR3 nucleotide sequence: TGTGCCAGCCGATGGCAGCGGAACACCGGGGAGCTGTTTTTT. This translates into CASRWQRNTGELFF.

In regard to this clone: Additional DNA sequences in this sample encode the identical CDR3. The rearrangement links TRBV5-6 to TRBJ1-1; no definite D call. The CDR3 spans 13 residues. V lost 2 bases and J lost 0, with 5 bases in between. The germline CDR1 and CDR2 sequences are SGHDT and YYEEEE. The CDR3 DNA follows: TGTGCCAGCAGCTTTGGCCTGAACACTGAAGCTTTCTTT. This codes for CASSFGLNTEAFF.

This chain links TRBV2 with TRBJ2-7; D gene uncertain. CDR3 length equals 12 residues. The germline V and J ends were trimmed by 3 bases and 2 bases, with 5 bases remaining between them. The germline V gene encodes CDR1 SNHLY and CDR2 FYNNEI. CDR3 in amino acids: CASSDSTYEQYF. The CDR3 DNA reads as TGTGCCAGCAGTGACAGTACCTACGAGCAGTACTTC.

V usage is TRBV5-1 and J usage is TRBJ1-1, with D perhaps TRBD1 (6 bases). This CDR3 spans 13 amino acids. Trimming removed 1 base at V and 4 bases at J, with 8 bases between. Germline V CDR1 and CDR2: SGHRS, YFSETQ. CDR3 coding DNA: TGCGCCAGCAGCTTGAAAGGGGGCACTGAAGCTTTCTTT. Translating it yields CASSLKGGTEAFF.

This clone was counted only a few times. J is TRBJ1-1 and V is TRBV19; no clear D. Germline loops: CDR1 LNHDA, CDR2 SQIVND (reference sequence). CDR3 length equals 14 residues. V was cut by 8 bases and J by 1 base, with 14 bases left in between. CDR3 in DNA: TGTGCCAGTCGCCCGGCAGTACCGAACACTGAAGCTTTCTTT. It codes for CASRPAVPNTEAFF.

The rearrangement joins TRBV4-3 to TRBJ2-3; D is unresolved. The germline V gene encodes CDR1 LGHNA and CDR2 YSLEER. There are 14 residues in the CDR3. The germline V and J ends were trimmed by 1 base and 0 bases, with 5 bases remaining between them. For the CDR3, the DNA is TGCGCCAGCAGCCAAGTGATTAGCACAGATACGCAGTATTTT. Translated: CASSQVISTDTQYF.

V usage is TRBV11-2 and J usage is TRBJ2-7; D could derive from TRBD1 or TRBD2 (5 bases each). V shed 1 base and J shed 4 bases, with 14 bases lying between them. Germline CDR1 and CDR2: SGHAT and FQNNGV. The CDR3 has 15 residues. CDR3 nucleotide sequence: TGTGCCAGCAGCTTAGTGGGGACCCGGGGATACGAGCAGTACTTC. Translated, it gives CASSLVGTRGYEQYF.

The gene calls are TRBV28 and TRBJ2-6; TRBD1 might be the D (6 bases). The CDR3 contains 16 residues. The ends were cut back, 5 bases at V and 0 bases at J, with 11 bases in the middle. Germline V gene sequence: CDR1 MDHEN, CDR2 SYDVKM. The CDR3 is CASSLGQISGANVLTF. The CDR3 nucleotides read TGTGCCAGCAGTCTCGGACAGATCTCTGGGGCCAACGTCCTGACTTTC.

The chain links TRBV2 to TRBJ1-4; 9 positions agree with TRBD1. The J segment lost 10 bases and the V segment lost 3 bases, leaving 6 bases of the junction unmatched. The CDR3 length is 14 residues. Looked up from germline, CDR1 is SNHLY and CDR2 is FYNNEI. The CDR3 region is CASSDRTGEAKLFF. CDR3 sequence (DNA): TGTGCCAGCAGTGACAGGACAGGGGAGGCAAAACTGTTTTTT.

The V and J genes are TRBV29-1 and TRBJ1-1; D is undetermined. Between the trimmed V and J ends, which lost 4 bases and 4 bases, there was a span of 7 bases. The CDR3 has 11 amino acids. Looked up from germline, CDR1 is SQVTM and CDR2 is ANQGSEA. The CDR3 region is CSVGPSTEAFF. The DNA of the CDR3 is TGCAGCGTTGGGCCGAGCACTGAAGCTTTCTTT.

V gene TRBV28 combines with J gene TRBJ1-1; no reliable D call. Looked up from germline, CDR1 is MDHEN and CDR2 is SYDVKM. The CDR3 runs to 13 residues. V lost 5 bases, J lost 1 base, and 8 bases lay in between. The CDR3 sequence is CASSKFENTEAFF. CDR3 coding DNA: TGTGCCAGCAGTAAATTTGAGAACACTGAAGCTTTCTTT.